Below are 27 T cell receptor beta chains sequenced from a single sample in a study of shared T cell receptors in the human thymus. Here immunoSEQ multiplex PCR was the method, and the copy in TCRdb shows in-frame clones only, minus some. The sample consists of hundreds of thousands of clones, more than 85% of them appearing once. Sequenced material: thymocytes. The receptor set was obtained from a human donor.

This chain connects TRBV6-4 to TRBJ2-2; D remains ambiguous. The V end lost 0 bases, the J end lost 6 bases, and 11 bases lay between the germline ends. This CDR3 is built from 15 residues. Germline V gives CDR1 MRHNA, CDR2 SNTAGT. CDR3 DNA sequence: TGTGCCAGCAGTGACTCGCTGAAATTTGCCGGGGAGCTGTTTTTT. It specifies CASSDSLKFAGELFF.

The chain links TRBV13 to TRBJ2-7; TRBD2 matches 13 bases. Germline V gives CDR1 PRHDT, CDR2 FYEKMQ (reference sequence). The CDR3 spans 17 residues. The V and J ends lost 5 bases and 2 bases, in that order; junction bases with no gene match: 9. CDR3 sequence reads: CASSLKAGLAGTYEQYF. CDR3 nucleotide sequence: TGTGCCAGCAGCCTAAAAGCGGGACTAGCGGGGACCTACGAGCAGTACTTC. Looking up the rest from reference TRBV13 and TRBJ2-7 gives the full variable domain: AAGVIQSPRHLIKEKRETATLKCYPIPRHDTVYWYQQGPGQDPQFLISFYEKMQSDKGSIPDRFSAQQFSDYHSELNMSSLELGDSALYFCASSLKAGLAGTYEQYFGPGTRLTVT.

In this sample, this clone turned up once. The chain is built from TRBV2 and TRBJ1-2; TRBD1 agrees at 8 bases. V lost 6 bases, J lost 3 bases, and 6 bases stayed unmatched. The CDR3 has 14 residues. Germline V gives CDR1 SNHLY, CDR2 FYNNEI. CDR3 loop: CASRNGQGYYGYTF. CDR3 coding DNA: TGTGCCAGCAGAAATGGACAGGGCTACTATGGCTACACCTTC.

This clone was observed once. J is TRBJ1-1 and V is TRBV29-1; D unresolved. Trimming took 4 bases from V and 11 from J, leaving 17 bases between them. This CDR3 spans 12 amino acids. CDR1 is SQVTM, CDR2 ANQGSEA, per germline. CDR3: CSVVLPDLRAFF. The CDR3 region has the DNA TGCAGCGTTGTGCTGCCCGACCTTCGGGCTTTCTTT. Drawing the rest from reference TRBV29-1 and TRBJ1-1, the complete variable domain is SAVISQKPSRDICQRGTSLTIQCQVDSQVTMMFWYRQQPGQSLTLIATANQGSEATYESGFVIDKFPISRPNLTFSTLTVSNMSPEDSSIYLCSVVLPDLRAFFGQGTRLTVV.

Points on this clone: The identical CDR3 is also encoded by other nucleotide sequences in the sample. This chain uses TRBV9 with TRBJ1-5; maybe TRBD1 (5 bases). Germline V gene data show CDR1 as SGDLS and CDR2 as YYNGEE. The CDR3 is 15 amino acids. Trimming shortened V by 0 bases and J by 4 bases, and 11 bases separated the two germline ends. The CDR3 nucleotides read TGTGCCAGCAGCGTAGGGGACCGTGGAAATCAGCCCCAGCATTTT. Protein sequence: CASSVGDRGNQPQHF.

The CDR3 DNA sequence: TGTGCCAGCAGTCCTCCGGACCGACAGAATGAGCAGTTCTTC. Amino acid sequence: CASSPPDRQNEQFF. The chain is built from TRBV28 and TRBJ2-1; D might be TRBD1 (5 bases). Germline V lookup: CDR1 MDHEN, CDR2 SYDVKM. V lost 5 bases to trimming and J lost 7 bases, with 15 bases between them. CDR3 size: 14 residues.

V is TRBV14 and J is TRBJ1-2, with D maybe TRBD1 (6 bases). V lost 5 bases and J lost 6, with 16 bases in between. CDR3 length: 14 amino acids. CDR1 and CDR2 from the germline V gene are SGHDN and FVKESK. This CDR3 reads CASSWTAQGDGYTF. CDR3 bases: TGTGCCAGCAGCTGGACAGCCCAAGGGGATGGCTACACCTTC. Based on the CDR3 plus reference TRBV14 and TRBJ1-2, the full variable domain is EAGVTQFPSHSVIEKGQTVTLRCDPISGHDNLYWYRRVMGKEIKFLLHFVKESKQDESGMPNNRFLAERTGGTYSTLKVQPAELEDSGVYFCASSWTAQGDGYTFGSGTRLTVV.

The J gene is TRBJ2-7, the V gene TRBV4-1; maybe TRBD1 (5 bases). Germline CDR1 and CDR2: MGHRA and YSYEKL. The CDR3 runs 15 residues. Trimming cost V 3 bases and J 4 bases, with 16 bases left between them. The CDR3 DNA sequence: TGCGCCAGCAGCCACCTGGGGCAGCCCAGGTACGAGCAGTACTTC. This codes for CASSHLGQPRYEQYF.

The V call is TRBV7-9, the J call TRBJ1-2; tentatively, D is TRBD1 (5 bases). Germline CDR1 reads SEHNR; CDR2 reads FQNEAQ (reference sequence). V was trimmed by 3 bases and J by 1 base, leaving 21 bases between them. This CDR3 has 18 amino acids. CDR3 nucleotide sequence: TGTGCCAGCAGCTTGCTAGGGCCTCGGGGGAGAAATAACTATGGCTACACCTTC. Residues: CASSLLGPRGRNNYGYTF. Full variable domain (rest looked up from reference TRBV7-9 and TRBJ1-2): DTGVSQNPRHKITKRGQNVTFRCDPISEHNRLYWYRQTLGQGPEFLTYFQNEAQLEKSRLLSDRFSAERPKGSFSTLEIQRTEQGDSAMYLCASSLLGPRGRNNYGYTFGSGTRLTVV.

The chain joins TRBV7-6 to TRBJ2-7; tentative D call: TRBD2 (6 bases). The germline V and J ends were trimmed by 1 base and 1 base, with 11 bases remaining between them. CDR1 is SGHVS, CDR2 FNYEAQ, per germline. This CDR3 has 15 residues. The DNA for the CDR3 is TGTGCCAGCAGCTTAGATGCAGGGAGGTCCTACGAGCAGTACTTC. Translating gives CASSLDAGRSYEQYF.

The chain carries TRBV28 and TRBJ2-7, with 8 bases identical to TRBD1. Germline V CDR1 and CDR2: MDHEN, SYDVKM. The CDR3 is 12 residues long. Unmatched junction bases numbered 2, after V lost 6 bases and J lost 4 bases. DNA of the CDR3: TGTGCCAGCAGACGACAGGGGTACGAGCAGTACTTC. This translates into CASRRQGYEQYF.

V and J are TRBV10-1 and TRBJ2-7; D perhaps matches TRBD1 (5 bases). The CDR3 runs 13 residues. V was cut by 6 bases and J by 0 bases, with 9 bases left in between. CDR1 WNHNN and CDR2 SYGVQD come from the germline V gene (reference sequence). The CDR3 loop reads CASRLDSSYEQYF. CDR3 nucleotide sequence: TGCGCCAGCAGGCTTGACAGCTCCTACGAGCAGTACTTC.

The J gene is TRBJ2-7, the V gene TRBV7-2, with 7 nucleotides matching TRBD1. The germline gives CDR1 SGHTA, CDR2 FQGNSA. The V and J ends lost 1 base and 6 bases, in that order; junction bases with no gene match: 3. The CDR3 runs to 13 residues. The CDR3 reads CASSLVSGGEQYF. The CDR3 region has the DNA TGTGCCAGCAGCTTAGTATCAGGGGGCGAGCAGTACTTC.

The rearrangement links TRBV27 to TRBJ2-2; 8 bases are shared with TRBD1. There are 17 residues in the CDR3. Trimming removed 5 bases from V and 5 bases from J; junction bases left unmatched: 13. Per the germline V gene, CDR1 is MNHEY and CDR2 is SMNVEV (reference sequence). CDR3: CASSPQRQGIPTGELFF. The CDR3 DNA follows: TGTGCCAGCAGTCCCCAAAGACAGGGGATCCCTACCGGGGAGCTGTTTTTT.

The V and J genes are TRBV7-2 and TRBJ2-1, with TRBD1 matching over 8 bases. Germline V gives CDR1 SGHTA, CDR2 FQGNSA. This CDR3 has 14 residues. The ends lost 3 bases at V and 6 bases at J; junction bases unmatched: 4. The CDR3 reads CASSFGDRPNEQFF. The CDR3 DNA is TGTGCCAGCAGCTTTGGGGACAGGCCCAATGAGCAGTTCTTC.

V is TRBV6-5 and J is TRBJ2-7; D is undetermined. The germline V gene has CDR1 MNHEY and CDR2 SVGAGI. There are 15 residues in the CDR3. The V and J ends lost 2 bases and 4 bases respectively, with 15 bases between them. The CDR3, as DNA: TGTGCCAGCAGTTACGGCCCACCTCCTATGTACGAGCAGTACTTC. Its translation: CASSYGPPPMYEQYF.

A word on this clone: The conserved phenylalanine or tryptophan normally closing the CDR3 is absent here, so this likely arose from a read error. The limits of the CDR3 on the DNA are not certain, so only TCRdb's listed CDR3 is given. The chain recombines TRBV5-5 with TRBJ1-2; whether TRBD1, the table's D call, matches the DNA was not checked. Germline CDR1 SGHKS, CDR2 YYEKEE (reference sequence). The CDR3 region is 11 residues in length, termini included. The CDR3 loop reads CASSGKNRVHC.

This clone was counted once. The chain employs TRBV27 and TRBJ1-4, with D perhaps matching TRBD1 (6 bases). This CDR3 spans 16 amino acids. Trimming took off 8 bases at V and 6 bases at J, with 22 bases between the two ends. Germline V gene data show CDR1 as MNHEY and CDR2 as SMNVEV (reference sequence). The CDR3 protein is CASYYDPQGNDEKLFF. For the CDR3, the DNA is TGTGCCAGCTACTACGATCCCCAGGGGAATGATGAAAAACTGTTTTTT.

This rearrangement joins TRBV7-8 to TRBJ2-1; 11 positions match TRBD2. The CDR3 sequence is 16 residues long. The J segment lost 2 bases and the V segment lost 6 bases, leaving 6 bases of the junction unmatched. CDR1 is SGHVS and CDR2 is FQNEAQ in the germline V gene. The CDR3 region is CASRPRSGRAYNEQFF. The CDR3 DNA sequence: TGTGCCAGCAGGCCCCGTAGCGGGAGGGCCTACAATGAGCAGTTCTTC.

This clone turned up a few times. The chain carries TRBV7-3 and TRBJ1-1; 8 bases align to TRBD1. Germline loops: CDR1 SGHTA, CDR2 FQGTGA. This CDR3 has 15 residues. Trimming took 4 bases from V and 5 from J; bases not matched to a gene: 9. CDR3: CASSSKTGEETEAFF. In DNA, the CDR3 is TGTGCCAGCAGCTCAAAGACAGGGGAGGAGACTGAAGCTTTCTTT. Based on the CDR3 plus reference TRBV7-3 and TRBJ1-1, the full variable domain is GAGVSQTPSNKVTEKGKYVELRCDPISGHTALYWYRQSLGQGPEFLIYFQGTGAADDSGLPNDRFFAVRPEGSVSTLKIQRTERGDSAVYLCASSSKTGEETEAFFGQGTRLTVV.

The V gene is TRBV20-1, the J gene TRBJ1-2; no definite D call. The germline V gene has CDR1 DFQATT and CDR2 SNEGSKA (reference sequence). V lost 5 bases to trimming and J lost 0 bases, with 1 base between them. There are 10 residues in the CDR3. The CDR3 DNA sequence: TGCAGTGCTGCTAACTATGGCTACACCTTC. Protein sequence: CSAANYGYTF.

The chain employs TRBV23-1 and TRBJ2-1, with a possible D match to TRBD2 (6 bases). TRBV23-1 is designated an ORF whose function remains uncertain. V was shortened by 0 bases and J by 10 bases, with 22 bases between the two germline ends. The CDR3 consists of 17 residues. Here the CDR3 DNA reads TGCGCCAGCAGTCAATCTATTGGGGCTAGCGAAACTAACGAGCAGTTCTTC. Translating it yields CASSQSIGASETNEQFF.

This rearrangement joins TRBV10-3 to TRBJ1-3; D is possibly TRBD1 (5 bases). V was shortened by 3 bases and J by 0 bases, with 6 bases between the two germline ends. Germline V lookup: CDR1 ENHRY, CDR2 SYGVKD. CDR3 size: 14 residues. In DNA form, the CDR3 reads TGTGCCATCAGTGAAACAGGCTCTGGAAACACCATATATTTT. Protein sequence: CAISETGSGNTIYF.

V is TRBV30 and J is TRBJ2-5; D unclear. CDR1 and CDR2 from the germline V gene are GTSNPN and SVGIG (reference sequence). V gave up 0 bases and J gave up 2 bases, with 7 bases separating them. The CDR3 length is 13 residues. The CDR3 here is CAWSVLIQETQYF. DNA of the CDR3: TGTGCCTGGAGTGTACTAATTCAAGAGACCCAGTACTTC.

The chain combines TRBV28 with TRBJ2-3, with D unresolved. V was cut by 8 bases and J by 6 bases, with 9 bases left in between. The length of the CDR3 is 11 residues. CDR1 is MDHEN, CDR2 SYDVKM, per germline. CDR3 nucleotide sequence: TGTGCCAGCGGGTTAAGGGATACGCAGTATTTT. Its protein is CASGLRDTQYF.

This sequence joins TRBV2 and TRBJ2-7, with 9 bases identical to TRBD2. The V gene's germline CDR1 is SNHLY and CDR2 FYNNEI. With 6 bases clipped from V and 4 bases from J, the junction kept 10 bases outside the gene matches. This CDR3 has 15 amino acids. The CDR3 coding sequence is TGTGCCAGCAGGGGGACCAGCGGGAGGCTGTACGAGCAGTACTTC. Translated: CASRGTSGRLYEQYF.

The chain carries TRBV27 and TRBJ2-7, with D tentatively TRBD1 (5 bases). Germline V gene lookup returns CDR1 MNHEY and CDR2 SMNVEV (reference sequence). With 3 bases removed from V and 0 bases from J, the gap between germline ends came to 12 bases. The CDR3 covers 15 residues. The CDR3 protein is CASSLDQGASYEQYF. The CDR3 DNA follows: TGTGCCAGCAGTTTGGATCAAGGGGCCTCCTACGAGCAGTACTTC.